The source of this T cell receptor (beta chain) is a study of blood T cell repertoires in COVID-19. Background on the study: Samples taken during acute and convalescent COVID-19 were collected in the United States, Italy and Spain. Nucleic acid was either cDNA or gDNA, and it came from T cells, B-cell-depleted T cells, or PBMCs.

Authors' analysis steps: Amplified reference gene primers provided the basis for estimating nucleated cell counts. Assay used: immunoSEQ multiplex PCR; TCRdb lists only in-frame clones, some missing. The DNA gave D and trimming, while V, J and clone size come from that table. This sample has approximately 140,000 clones; 70% to 90% occur once, and the top ten carry 3% to 3.5%. Each participant's cohort was designated according to participant-reported clinical history. This sequence was found in a woman aged 45-60 years with acute COVID-19. Sequencing was done on a sample of PBMCs or T cells enriched from blood (not recorded which).

The CDR3 region is CASSQLAGEFTGELFF. The CDR3 bases are TGCGCCAGCAGCCAGCTAGCGGGAGAATTCACCGGGGAGCTGTTTTTT. The chain carries TRBV4-1 and TRBJ2-2; 10 bases are shared with TRBD2. CDR1 is MGHRA and CDR2 is YSYEKL in the germline V gene. This CDR3 spans 16 amino acids. Unmatched junction bases numbered 5, after V lost 3 bases and J lost 4 bases.